This TCR beta chain was recorded in a study of blood T cell repertoires in COVID-19. The method was immunoSEQ multiplex PCR; TCRdb's version includes in-frame clones alone and lacks a portion of them. The table has fewer than 300,000 clones, 82% seen once. The CDR3 runs 15 residues. V was clipped by 3 bases and J by 6 bases; unmatched bases: 5. Germline V gene sequence: CDR1 MDHEN, CDR2 SYDVKM. The receptor was isolated from a young woman with acute or convalescent COVID-19. The chain is built from TRBV28 and TRBJ1-3, with 10 bases that match TRBD1. Sequences were obtained from peripheral blood. This CDR3 reads CASSFDRGRENTIYF. In DNA form, the CDR3 reads TGTGCCAGCAGTTTCGACAGGGGGCGCGAAAACACCATATATTTT.